Presented here are 18 T cell receptor beta chains from one specimen sequenced in a study of shared clonotypes between healthy human individuals. Generated by immunoSEQ multiplex PCR, the TCRdb table keeps only in-frame clones and is missing some. This table has under 700,000 clones, roughly 95% appearing once. Naive CD8 cells lacked CD45RO, underwent positive selection for CCR7 and left out terminally differentiated effector memory CD45RA+ cells. Sequencing was performed on naive CD8+ T cells sorted from blood. The receptors here all came from a woman younger than 45 in good health.

This clone was recorded only once. The V call is TRBV6-4, the J call TRBJ2-2, with D tentatively TRBD1 or TRBD2 (5 bases each). Germline V CDR1 and CDR2: MRHNA, SNTAGT. The CDR3 totals 15 residues. With 2 bases removed from V and 2 bases from J, the gap between germline ends came to 9 bases. CDR3 nucleotide sequence: TGTGCCAGCAGTGACCAGGGAGAAAACACCGGGGAGCTGTTTTTT. Its translation is CASSDQGENTGELFF.

This sequence joins TRBV10-3 and TRBJ1-3; D gene ambiguous. V was shortened by 3 bases and J by 0 bases, with 12 bases between the two germline ends. Germline CDR1 ENHRY, CDR2 SYGVKD. The CDR3 covers 16 residues. The CDR3 reads CAISDPLTSSGNTIYF. CDR3 coding DNA: TGTGCCATCAGTGACCCCCTCACAAGCTCTGGAAACACCATATATTTT.

The chain uses TRBV27 and TRBJ2-7; D is unresolved. V dropped 8 bases and J dropped 0 bases, with 8 bases sitting between them. The CDR3 sequence is 12 residues long. From germline, CDR1 is MNHEY and CDR2 SMNVEV (reference sequence). CDR3 protein: CASGISSYEQYF. In DNA, the CDR3 is TGTGCCAGCGGTATTAGCTCCTACGAGCAGTACTTC.

This chain uses TRBV29-1 with TRBJ2-5; 7 bases align to TRBD2. The assigned J gene may be wrong: the sequence end matches TRBJ2-7 better. The germline CDR1 and CDR2 sequences are SQVTM and ANQGSEA. This CDR3 has 14 amino acids. CDR3 region: CSVVSRETIYEQYF. CDR3 nucleotide sequence: TGCAGCGTTGTCTCGCGGGAGACTATTTACGAGCAGTACTTC.

This sequence joins TRBV5-1 and TRBJ2-1; a weak D match, TRBD2 (7 bases). CDR3 length: 17 amino acids. CDR1 and CDR2 from the germline V gene are SGHRS and YFSETQ. V lost 0 bases and J lost 8, with 21 bases in between. CDR3 protein: CASSLEEVGGHIDEQFF. CDR3 nucleotides: TGCGCCAGCAGCTTGGAGGAGGTCGGGGGGCATATCGATGAGCAGTTCTTC.

This chain connects TRBV7-6 to TRBJ2-7; tentatively, D is TRBD2 (5 bases). The V gene's germline CDR1 is SGHVS and CDR2 FNYEAQ. Trimming removed 7 bases from V and 0 bases from J, with 13 bases in between. The CDR3 consists of 14 residues. For the CDR3, the DNA is TGTGCCAGCACCAGGACTGCGAGCTCCTACGAGCAGTACTTC. Protein: CASTRTASSYEQYF.

The chain employs TRBV27 and TRBJ1-1, with 7 bases aligning to TRBD1. The germline V gene encodes CDR1 MNHEY and CDR2 SMNVEV (reference sequence). With V trimmed by 6 bases and J by 5 bases, 6 bases remained unmatched. This CDR3 has 13 amino acids. CDR3 DNA: TGTGCCAGCAGGACAGGGTTTGTAACTGAAGCTTTCTTT. Amino acid sequence: CASRTGFVTEAFF.

The count of this clone is one. Distinct nucleotide sequences in the sample also encode this CDR3. The V and J genes are TRBV28 and TRBJ2-7; 7 positions match TRBD1. Per the germline V gene, CDR1 is MDHEN and CDR2 is SYDVKM. This CDR3 comprises 13 residues. V lost 3 bases and J lost 3; bases outside the gene matches: 2. CDR3 nucleotides: TGTGCCAGCAGTTTTAACAGGGGCTACGAGCAGTACTTC. Protein product: CASSFNRGYEQYF.

V usage is TRBV9 and J usage is TRBJ1-3; D not resolved. This CDR3 contains 11 residues. V shed 3 bases and J shed 4 bases, with 2 bases lying between them. CDR1 is SGDLS, CDR2 YYNGEE, per germline. This CDR3 is CASSEGNTIYF. The CDR3 DNA reads as TGTGCCAGCAGCGAAGGAAACACCATATATTTT.

Turning to this clone: Other DNA sequences of this sample code for an identical CDR3. The chain links TRBV5-1 to TRBJ2-7; 7 bases line up with TRBD2. The trim removed 4 bases at V and 2 bases at J, leaving 3 bases unmatched. The CDR3 has 13 amino acids. Germline V gene data show CDR1 as SGHRS and CDR2 as YFSETQ. The CDR3 DNA sequence: TGCGCCAGCAGCCTAAGCGGGGCCTACGAGCAGTACTTC. This translates into CASSLSGAYEQYF.

The rearrangement links TRBV5-4 to TRBJ2-1; D is perhaps TRBD2 (6 bases). The germline V gene encodes CDR1 SGHNT and CDR2 YYREEE (reference sequence). The CDR3 loop spans 11 amino acids. V was trimmed by 8 bases and J by 8 bases, leaving 11 bases between them. DNA for the CDR3: TGTGCCAGTGCGGGGCGCGATGAGCAGTTCTTC. Its protein is CASAGRDEQFF.

The rearrangement uses TRBV28 and TRBJ1-1; tentatively, D is TRBD1 (5 bases). The CDR3 length is 17 residues. Trimming took off 2 bases at V and 4 bases at J, with 20 bases between the two ends. Germline-derived CDR1 and CDR2 are MDHEN and SYDVKM. DNA of the CDR3: TGTGCCAGCAGTTTAGATGCGGCAGGTGAGGGGTCCACTGAAGCTTTCTTT. It specifies CASSLDAAGEGSTEAFF. Combining the CDR3 with reference TRBV28 and TRBJ1-1 gives the whole variable domain DVKVTQSSRYLVKRTGEKVFLECVQDMDHENMFWYRQDPGLGLRLIYFSYDVKMKEKGDIPEGYSVSREKKERFSLILESASTNQTSMYLCASSLDAAGEGSTEAFFGQGTRLTVV.

This clone is a singleton in its sample. The chain uses TRBV5-4 and TRBJ2-3; D is unresolved. The CDR3 covers 15 residues. V was clipped by 0 bases and J by 0 bases, with 8 bases between them. The V gene's germline CDR1 is SGHNT and CDR2 YYREEE (reference sequence). CDR3 DNA sequence: TGTGCCAGCAGCTTGGAAGGCAGAAGCACAGATACGCAGTATTTT. It translates to CASSLEGRSTDTQYF.

The CDR3 is CASSEAWLAGSLNEQYF. The CDR3 nucleotides read TGTGCCAGCAGTGAAGCGTGGCTAGCGGGAAGTTTGAACGAGCAGTACTTC. V gene TRBV2 combines with J gene TRBJ2-7; TRBD2 matches at 9 bases. The V gene end was trimmed by 0 bases and the J gene end by 5 bases; junction bases not matched to a gene: 11. Germline-derived CDR1 and CDR2 are SNHLY and FYNNEI. This CDR3 is built from 17 residues. Full variable domain (remainder filled in from reference TRBV2 and TRBJ2-7): EPEVTQTPSHQVTQMGQEVILRCVPISNHLYFYWYRQILGQKVEFLVSFYNNEISEKSEIFDDQFSVERPDGSNFTLKIRSTKLEDSAMYFCASSEAWLAGSLNEQYFGPGTRLTVT.

This rearrangement joins TRBV28 to TRBJ1-1; D ambiguous. The CDR3 extends over 14 amino acids. V lost 2 bases and J lost 8, with 15 bases in between. In germline, CDR1 is MDHEN, CDR2 SYDVKM. Here the CDR3 reads CASSLITSLMEAFF. DNA of the CDR3: TGTGCCAGCAGTTTAATCACATCCCTGATGGAAGCTTTCTTT. The whole variable domain, filled in from reference TRBV28 and TRBJ1-1, reads DVKVTQSSRYLVKRTGEKVFLECVQDMDHENMFWYRQDPGLGLRLIYFSYDVKMKEKGDIPEGYSVSREKKERFSLILESASTNQTSMYLCASSLITSLMEAFFGQGTRLTVV.

The chain has TRBV4-2 and TRBJ2-7; 9 bases fit TRBD1. CDR3 length: 18 residues. Trimming took 0 bases from V and 0 from J; bases not matched to a gene: 9. Germline CDR1 reads LGHNA; CDR2 reads YNFKEQ. The CDR3 DNA reads TGTGCCAGCAGCCAAGAAAAGGGACAGGGTGATGGCTCCTACGAGCAGTACTTC. Translated: CASSQEKGQGDGSYEQYF.

The chain links TRBV28 to TRBJ2-7; 7 bases are a match to TRBD2. The CDR3 has 14 amino acids. Germline V gives CDR1 MDHEN, CDR2 SYDVKM. The trim removed 3 bases at V and 5 bases at J, leaving 7 bases unmatched. CDR3 sequence (DNA): TGTGCCAGCAGTTTGGGCGGGAGCAGCAACGAGCAGTACTTC. Translation gives CASSLGGSSNEQYF.

The chain has TRBV15 and TRBJ2-1; 9 bases agree with TRBD2. This CDR3 has 19 residues. CDR1 and CDR2 from the germline V gene are LNHNV and YYDKDF (reference sequence). V was pared by 0 bases and J by 5 bases, with 14 bases of the junction left unmatched. CDR3 DNA: TGTGCCACCAGCAGAGACTCCCTCAACATAGCGGGAGAGGACAATGAGCAGTTCTTC. It yields the protein CATSRDSLNIAGEDNEQFF.